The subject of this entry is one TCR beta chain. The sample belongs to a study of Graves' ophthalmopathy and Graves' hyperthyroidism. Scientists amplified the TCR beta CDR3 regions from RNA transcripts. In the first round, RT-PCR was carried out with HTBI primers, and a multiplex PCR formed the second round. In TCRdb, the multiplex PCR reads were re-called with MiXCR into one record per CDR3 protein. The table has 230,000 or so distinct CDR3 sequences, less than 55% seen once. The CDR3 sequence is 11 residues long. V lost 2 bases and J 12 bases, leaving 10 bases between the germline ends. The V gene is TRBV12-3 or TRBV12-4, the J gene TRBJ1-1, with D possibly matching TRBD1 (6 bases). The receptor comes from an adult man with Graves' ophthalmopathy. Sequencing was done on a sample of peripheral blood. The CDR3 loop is CASSLRGMTFF. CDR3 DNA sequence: TGTGCCAGCAGTTTAAGGGGGATGACTTTCTTT.